The rows below give T cell receptor beta chains drawn from one sample of a study of lymphopenia after photon versus proton radiotherapy. Generated by immunoSEQ multiplex PCR, the TCRdb table keeps only in-frame clones and is missing some. The sample has around 29,000 clones, roughly 94% seen once. Sequencing was performed on peripheral blood, taken from a patient treated with photon-based radiotherapy. The source of these receptors is a woman between 50 and 59 years old with cholangiocarcinoma. CDR3s include the opening cysteine and the closing phenylalanine or tryptophan. The D gene is left open where the match is weak. Expanded clones are given a class, and other clones once, few, many or no size at all.

TRBJ2-7	TRBV30	.	.	CAWSVGVGAYEQYF	TGTGCCTGGAGTGTAGGGGTAGGGGCCTACGAGCAGTACTTC
TRBJ1-1	TRBV7-2	.	.	CASSLLFLGGEAYTEAFF	TGTGCCAGCAGCTTACTCTTTCTCGGGGGAGAGGCGTACACTGAAGCTTTCTTT
TRBJ1-3	TRBV7-9	.	.	CASSSQGDTIYF	TGTGCCAGCAGCTCACAGGGCGACACCATATATTTT
TRBJ1-6	TRBV5-1	TRBD1	.	CASSGGDSTYNSPLHF	TGCGCCAGCAGCGGGGGGGACAGCACTTATAATTCACCCCTCCACTTT
TRBJ2-5	TRBV2	TRBD1	.	CASSESQGQETQYF	TGCGCCAGCAGTGAGTCACAGGGGCAAGAGACCCAGTACTTC
TRBJ2-1	TRBV10-1	TRBD2	.	CASSDRWLADYNEQFF	TGCGCCAGCAGTGACCGGTGGCTAGCGGACTACAATGAGCAGTTCTTC
TRBJ2-1	TRBV2	TRBD2	.	CASSGLAGGLYNEQFF	TGTGCCAGCAGCGGACTAGCGGGGGGTCTTTACAATGAGCAGTTCTTC
TRBJ2-7	TRBV10-2	.	once	CASRPFGESYEQYF	TGCGCCAGCAGGCCCTTTGGTGAGTCCTACGAGCAGTACTTC
TRBJ1-5	TRBV5-3	.	.	CARSPGGASQGKPAGESQPQHF	TGTGCCAGAAGCCCGGGTGGTGCATCCCAGGGGAAACCTGCAGGGGAGAGTCAGCCCCAGCATTTT
TRBJ2-7	TRBV7-2	.	once	CASSTKDGYEQYF	TGTGCCAGCAGCACGAAGGACGGTTACGAGCAGTACTTC
TRBJ2-5	TRBV15	.	few	CATSRDFGWLGTQYF	TGTGCCACCAGCAGAGATTTTGGGTGGCTGGGGACCCAGTACTTC
TRBJ1-1	TRBV6-5	.	.	CASSYSRDTEAFF	TGTGCCAGCAGTTACTCGAGGGACACCGAAGCTTTCTTT